The 7 T cell receptor beta chains presented below share a single source sample, sequenced in a study of blood T cells in healthy people across ages. For the second PCR, which ran for 7 to 11 cycles, a sample-barcoded 5' primer and a J-beta primer mix were used. MiXCR was run by TCRdb on the 5' RACE reads, yielding one entry per CDR3 protein. The table includes approximately 700,000 distinct CDR3 sequences, 32% detected once. Sample: blood. These receptors all come from an elderly woman in good health.

This clonotype was seen a single time. This may arise from a read error, as a much more abundant clone is one base away. The gene calls are TRBV7-2 and TRBJ1-2, with D uncertain. This CDR3 is built from 15 residues. CDR1 SGHTA and CDR2 FQGNSA come from the germline V gene. The CDR3 spells CANSLNSAPNYGYTF. The CDR3 DNA reads TGTGCCAACAGCTTGAACAGCGCCCCTAACTATGGCTACACCTTC.

For this clonotype: This could be a read error, since a much larger clone is one nucleotide away. The V and J genes are TRBV3-1 and TRBJ1-2, with unresolved D. This CDR3 has 14 residues. Per germline, CDR1 LGHDT and CDR2 YNNKEL (reference sequence). The CDR3 region is CASSQAGESYDYTF. CDR3 DNA: TGTGCCAGCAGCCAAGCGGGCGAGTCCTATGACTACACCTTC.

This clonotype was recorded many times. The V and J genes are TRBV12-3 or TRBV12-4 and TRBJ1-5; D may be TRBD1 (5 bases). Deletions cut 5 bases from V and 3 bases from J, with 14 bases between. This CDR3 contains 15 residues. CDR3 region: CASSTIMGLNQPQHF. CDR3 DNA sequence: TGTGCCAGCAGTACCATAATGGGGCTCAATCAGCCCCAGCATTTT.

The chain joins TRBV5-1 to TRBJ2-7; TRBD2 is a possible D gene (7 bases). The V gene's germline CDR1 is SGHRS and CDR2 YFSETQ. V was cut by 4 bases and J by 3 bases, with 20 bases left in between. This CDR3 spans 16 amino acids. The CDR3 protein is CASSPLGGTTNYEQYF. CDR3 nucleotide sequence: TGCGCCAGCAGCCCCCTGGGGGGGACAACTAACTACGAGCAGTACTTC.

This clonotype appeared many times. The chain combines TRBV4-3 with TRBJ2-1; TRBD2 agrees at 12 bases. CDR3 size: 15 residues. Trimming cost V 5 bases and J 5 bases; bases outside gene matches: 4. Germline V gives CDR1 LGHNA, CDR2 YSLEER. The CDR3 is CASSNGLAGNNEQFF. Written as DNA, the CDR3 is TGCGCCAGCAGCAACGGACTAGCGGGGAACAATGAGCAGTTCTTC.

The V gene is TRBV7-9, the J gene TRBJ1-2; TRBD1 aligns across 7 bases. The CDR3 has 15 amino acids. The germline V gene encodes CDR1 SEHNR and CDR2 FQNEAQ (reference sequence). V shed 1 base, J shed 2 bases, and the junction held 4 bases outside the gene matches. The CDR3 loop is CASSLGKQGNYGYTF. The CDR3 DNA follows: TGTGCCAGCAGCTTAGGGAAACAGGGGAACTATGGCTACACCTTC.

This clonotype occurred many times. This sequence joins TRBV6-2 or TRBV6-3 and TRBJ2-5; D may be TRBD2 (5 bases). CDR1 is MNHEY and CDR2 is SVGEGT in the germline V gene. With 0 bases removed from V and 4 bases from J, the gap between germline ends came to 15 bases. The CDR3 spans 16 residues. The CDR3 sequence: CASSYSIREGGETQYF. In DNA, the CDR3 is TGTGCCAGCAGTTACTCGATACGTGAGGGCGGAGAGACCCAGTACTTC.